This passage covers 24 T cell receptor beta chains from one sample sequenced in a study of blood T cell repertoires in COVID-19 (dated by TCRdb to the early 2020s). Receptor libraries were prepared by the immunoSEQ multiplex PCR assay. As stored in TCRdb, this immuneACCESS dataset retains in-frame rearrangements with V and J assigned. A fraction of the clones does not appear; measured against another copy, unresolved V genes explain less than half of the discrepancy, and the remainder lacks a known reason. Within this sample are fewer than 700,000 clones, with 70% to 90% of them counted one time only. The ten largest clones capture 7.8% of the sample. Sequencing input: peripheral blood. These receptors were taken from a woman in her 50s with COVID-19, enrolled during active disease.

The rearrangement links TRBV5-1 to TRBJ1-1; D might be TRBD1 (6 bases). The germline V gene has CDR1 SGHRS and CDR2 YFSETQ. Trimming shortened V by 3 bases and J by 5 bases, and 11 bases separated the two germline ends. This CDR3 has 13 amino acids. CDR3 sequence reads: CASSSGVWTEAFF. The CDR3 DNA reads TGCGCCAGCAGCTCAGGGGTTTGGACTGAAGCTTTCTTT.

This sequence joins TRBV12-2 and TRBJ1-5; TRBD1 is the table's D call and was not checked against the DNA. TRBV12-2 is deemed a pseudogene. The CDR3 length is 17 residues. In DNA form, the CDR3 reads TGTGCAAGTCGCTCCCTTAGGGCAACAGGGGCCGGTCAGCCCCAGCATTTT. It specifies CASRSLRATGAGQPQHF.

V and J are TRBV30 and TRBJ1-2, with D possibly TRBD1 on 6 matching bases. Trimming stripped 4 bases from V and 8 bases from J, with 17 bases between. CDR1 and CDR2 from the germline V gene are GTSNPN and SVGIG (reference sequence). This CDR3 spans 13 amino acids. CDR3 region: CAWNDRYQGGYTF. For the CDR3, the DNA is TGTGCCTGGAACGACAGGTATCAAGGAGGCTACACCTTC.

This chain links TRBV13 with TRBJ1-2; D ambiguous. V lost 2 bases, J lost 2 bases, and 9 bases lay in between. This CDR3 has 14 amino acids. In germline, CDR1 is PRHDT, CDR2 FYEKMQ (reference sequence). This CDR3 is CASSLNRGNYGYTF. The CDR3 DNA reads as TGTGCCAGCAGCTTAAATCGAGGGAACTATGGCTACACCTTC.

The rearrangement links TRBV9 to TRBJ2-3; 8 bases align to TRBD2. The V gene end was trimmed by 3 bases and the J gene end by 6 bases; junction bases not matched to a gene: 12. Germline V gene lookup returns CDR1 SGDLS and CDR2 YYNGEE. This CDR3 is 16 amino acids long. CDR3 DNA: TGTGCCAGCAGCGCCCTCGGGGGGGGAAGAGGGGATACGCAGTATTTT. This gives the protein CASSALGGGRGDTQYF. The full variable domain, rest sourced from reference TRBV9 and TRBJ2-3, is DSGVTQTPKHLITATGQRVTLRCSPRSGDLSVYWYQQSLDQGLQFLIQYYNGEERAKGNILERFSAQQFPDLHSELNLSSLELGDSALYFCASSALGGGRGDTQYFGPGTRLTVL.

The chain is built from TRBV10-1 and TRBJ1-5; D call uncertain. V was shortened by 3 bases and J by 4 bases, with 7 bases between the two germline ends. Germline V gene data show CDR1 as WNHNN and CDR2 as SYGVQD (reference sequence). CDR3 length: 13 amino acids. The CDR3 loop reads CASSESPNQPQHF. Here the CDR3 DNA reads TGCGCCAGCAGTGAAAGCCCTAATCAGCCCCAGCATTTT.

The V and J genes are TRBV4-1 and TRBJ2-1; TRBD2 matches at 11 bases. J lost 8 bases, V lost 1 base, and 7 bases had no gene match. CDR3 length equals 16 residues. Per germline, CDR1 MGHRA and CDR2 YSYEKL. The CDR3: CASSQVTPSGGYEQFF. DNA for the CDR3: TGCGCCAGCAGCCAAGTAACGCCTAGCGGGGGGTATGAGCAGTTCTTC.

This chain connects TRBV5-4 to TRBJ1-4; D not certain. CDR3 size: 15 residues. V lost 0 bases, J lost 0 bases, and 6 bases lay in between. From germline, CDR1 is SGHNT and CDR2 YYREEE (reference sequence). This CDR3 is CASSLVRPTNEKLFF. The CDR3 region has the DNA TGTGCCAGCAGCTTGGTGCGGCCAACTAATGAAAAACTGTTTTTT.

The chain's CDR3 is CASFPDRGQLSFYGYTF. As DNA, the CDR3 is TGTGCCTCATTCCCGGACAGGGGGCAACTGTCCTTCTATGGCTACACCTTC. The chain couples TRBV19 to TRBJ1-2; 11 bases match TRBD1. This CDR3 is 17 amino acids long. The J segment lost 4 bases and the V segment lost 11 bases, leaving 18 bases of the junction unmatched. Germline V lookup: CDR1 LNHDA, CDR2 SQIVND (reference sequence).

A single count supports this clone. The chain is built from TRBV2 and TRBJ2-4, with D possibly matching TRBD2 (5 bases). This CDR3 comprises 14 residues. CDR1 and CDR2 from the germline V gene are SNHLY and FYNNEI. V was shortened by 2 bases and J by 15 bases, with 20 bases between the two germline ends. CDR3 sequence: CASSETLLGSAWYF. The CDR3 nucleotides read TGTGCCAGCAGTGAAACCCTACTAGGGTCTGCCTGGTACTTC.

The chain uses TRBV28 and TRBJ1-2; D remains ambiguous. The germline V gene has CDR1 MDHEN and CDR2 SYDVKM. V lost 6 bases to trimming and J lost 4 bases, with 21 bases between them. The CDR3 loop spans 16 amino acids. The chain's CDR3 is CASSLGGGTPFYGYTF. In DNA form, the CDR3 reads TGTGCCAGCAGCCTGGGAGGCGGAACGCCATTCTATGGCTACACCTTC.

The V and J genes are TRBV7-9 and TRBJ1-5, with 9 positions matching TRBD1. The CDR3 is 15 amino acids. Unmatched junction bases numbered 8, after V lost 4 bases and J lost 7 bases. The V gene's germline CDR1 is SEHNR and CDR2 FQNEAQ (reference sequence). The chain's CDR3 is CASSSAGTGQQPQHF. CDR3 in DNA: TGTGCCAGCAGCTCCGCCGGGACAGGGCAACAGCCCCAGCATTTT.

This clone came up once. The V and J genes are TRBV5-4 and TRBJ2-3; 14 bases fit TRBD2. The CDR3 has 16 residues. Germline CDR1 and CDR2: SGHNT and YYREEE (reference sequence). J was trimmed by 7 bases and V by 3 bases; bases with no gene match: 7. In nucleotides, the CDR3 is TGTGCCAGCAGCTACCGACTAGCGGGGGGGCGGAATACGCAGTATTTT. Its translation: CASSYRLAGGRNTQYF.

CDR3 protein: CASSLRLVGNTIYF. In nucleotides, the CDR3 is TGTGCCAGCAGCTTGCGACTGGTCGGAAACACCATATATTTT. The chain uses TRBV5-4 and TRBJ1-3; no reliable D call. This CDR3 is built from 14 residues. CDR1 is SGHNT, CDR2 YYREEE, per germline (reference sequence). V gave up 1 base and J gave up 4 bases, with 9 bases separating them.

This rearrangement joins TRBV6-1 to TRBJ1-1; D unclear. The germline V and J ends were trimmed by 2 bases and 1 base, with 8 bases remaining between them. CDR1 and CDR2 from the germline V gene are MNHNS and SASEGT. This CDR3 region has 14 residues. The CDR3 DNA sequence: TGTGCCAGCAGTGAATGGCCAGAGAACACTGAAGCTTTCTTT. Translation: CASSEWPENTEAFF.

The chain carries TRBV29-1 and TRBJ2-3, with 9 bases lining up with TRBD2. The V segment lost 4 bases and the J segment 4 bases; nucleotides outside the gene matches: 9. This CDR3 region has 15 residues. Germline V CDR1 and CDR2: SQVTM, ANQGSEA. Written as DNA, the CDR3 is TGCAGCGTTGGCCTTGGCGGGGGGGCCCCAGATACGCAGTATTTT. Translating gives CSVGLGGGAPDTQYF.

The chain joins TRBV5-4 to TRBJ2-7, with D perhaps matching TRBD2 (5 bases). V was pared by 0 bases and J by 6 bases, with 22 bases between. Germline V gene data show CDR1 as SGHNT and CDR2 as YYREEE (reference sequence). The CDR3 sequence is 17 residues long. CDR3 in DNA: TGTGCCAGCAGCTTGGATCTGAGGACTCCCCTCAATCCCGAGCAGTACTTC. It is translated as CASSLDLRTPLNPEQYF. The full variable domain, in which reference TRBV5-4 and TRBJ2-7 provide the parts outside the CDR3, is ETGVTQSPTHLIKTRGQQVTLRCSSQSGHNTVSWYQQALGQGPQFIFQYYREEENGRGNFPPRFSGLQFPNYSSELNVNALELDDSALYLCASSLDLRTPLNPEQYFGPGTRLTVT.

This clone was seen only a few times. The chain carries TRBV6-5 and TRBJ2-4; D remains unclear. The germline CDR1 and CDR2 sequences are MNHEY and SVGAGI. The CDR3 is made up of 14 amino acids. V was trimmed by 5 bases and J by 1 base, leaving 9 bases between them. CDR3 DNA sequence: TGTGCCAGCAGTAGAAAGGAGGCCAAAAACATTCAGTACTTC. Translating it yields CASSRKEAKNIQYF.

V usage is TRBV27 and J usage is TRBJ2-3; TRBD2 matches 14 bases. The CDR3 contains 20 residues. Germline CDR1 is MNHEY and CDR2 is SMNVEV (reference sequence). V dropped 2 bases and J dropped 3; count of bases not matched to a gene: 13. DNA of the CDR3: TGTGCCAGCAGTTTAAAGTTTATGACTAGCGGGGGGGCCCTAACAGATACGCAGTATTTT. This sequence encodes CASSLKFMTSGGALTDTQYF.

The sample holds one count of this clone. The V and J genes are TRBV5-1 and TRBJ2-3, with 9 bases matching TRBD2. This CDR3 is 16 amino acids long. Germline V lookup: CDR1 SGHRS, CDR2 YFSETQ. The J segment lost 1 base and the V segment lost 0 bases, leaving 3 bases of the junction unmatched. In DNA form, the CDR3 reads TGCGCCAGCAGCTTGGTCCAGCGGGGGGGCACAGATACGCAGTATTTT. Protein sequence: CASSLVQRGGTDTQYF. The variable domain in full, completed from reference TRBV5-1 and TRBJ2-3, reads KAGVTQTPRYLIKTRGQQVTLSCSPISGHRSVSWYQQTPGQGLQFLFEYFSETQRNKGNFPGRFSGRQFSNSRSEMNVSTLELGDSALYLCASSLVQRGGTDTQYFGPGTRLTVL.

The chain recombines TRBV18 with TRBJ1-1; possible D gene TRBD1, 6 bases. The V end was cut by 6 bases, the J end by 1 base, with 15 bases between. Germline values: CDR1 KGHSH, CDR2 LQKENI. The CDR3 contains 15 residues. This CDR3 is CASSPRSQGNTEAFF. In nucleotides, the CDR3 is TGTGCCAGCTCTCCCCGTTCACAGGGGAACACTGAAGCTTTCTTT.

The V call is TRBV5-8, the J call TRBJ2-2; TRBD1 agrees at 9 bases. This CDR3 is built from 16 residues. Germline CDR1 is SGHTS and CDR2 is YDEGEE. V lost 4 bases, J lost 6 bases, and 10 bases stayed unmatched. DNA of the CDR3: TGTGCCAGCAGCCAACAGGGGGCCGTATTCGCCGGGGAGCTGTTTTTT. This translates into CASSQQGAVFAGELFF.

This rearrangement joins TRBV6-5 to TRBJ1-4; a weak D match, TRBD1 (5 bases). Looked up from germline, CDR1 is MNHEY and CDR2 is SVGAGI. V was cut by 2 bases and J by 7 bases, with 14 bases left in between. CDR3 length: 15 amino acids. The CDR3 DNA reads as TGTGCCAGCAGTTACCGGCAGGGTACGGGTGAAAAACTGTTTTTT. Protein product: CASSYRQGTGEKLFF.

The V call is TRBV6-1, the J call TRBJ1-1; 9 bases align to TRBD1. This CDR3 has 15 amino acids. The trim removed 6 bases at V and 1 base at J, leaving 6 bases unmatched. The V gene's germline CDR1 is MNHNS and CDR2 SASEGT. The CDR3 is CASRNQGQGNTEAFF. CDR3 DNA sequence: TGTGCCAGCAGGAATCAGGGACAGGGGAACACTGAAGCTTTCTTT.